This TCR beta chain emerged from a study of CD8 T cells in ankylosing spondylitis. From the 5' RACE reads, TCRdb called clonotypes with MiXCR, one entry per CDR3 protein. This table has 150,000 or so distinct CDR3 sequences, roughly 34% appearing once. Trimming cost V 0 bases and J 5 bases, with 11 bases left between them. CDR3 length: 14 amino acids. Germline lookup yields CDR1 SGDLS and CDR2 YYNGEE. The origin of this receptor is a male donor with ankylosing spondylitis. The chain employs TRBV9 and TRBJ1-1; no definite D call. Material: synovial fluid, either unsorted or a sorted T cell fraction (not recorded which). The CDR3 DNA follows: TGTGCCAGCAGCGTAGGGTCTTCCCGAACTGAAGCTTTCTTT. It codes for CASSVGSSRTEAFF.